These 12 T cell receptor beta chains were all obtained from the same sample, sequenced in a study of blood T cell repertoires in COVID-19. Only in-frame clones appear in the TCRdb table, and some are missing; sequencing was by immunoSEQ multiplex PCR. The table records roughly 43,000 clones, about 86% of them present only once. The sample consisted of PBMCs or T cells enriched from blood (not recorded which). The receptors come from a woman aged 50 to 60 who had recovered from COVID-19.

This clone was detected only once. The CDR3 region is CASSIMAENTEAFF. The CDR3 bases are TGTGCCAGTAGTATCATGGCTGAGAACACTGAAGCTTTCTTT. The chain combines TRBV19 with TRBJ1-1; no reliable D call. The CDR3 sequence is 14 residues long. V lost 3 bases, J lost 1 base, and 9 bases lay in between. Germline loops: CDR1 LNHDA, CDR2 SQIVND (reference sequence).

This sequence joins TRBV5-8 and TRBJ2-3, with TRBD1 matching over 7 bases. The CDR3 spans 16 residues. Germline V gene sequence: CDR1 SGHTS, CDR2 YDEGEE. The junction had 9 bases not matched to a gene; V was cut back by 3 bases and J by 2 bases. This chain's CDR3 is CASSSGQDRLTDTQYF. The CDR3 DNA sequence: TGTGCCAGCAGCTCAGGACAGGACAGACTCACAGATACGCAGTATTTT. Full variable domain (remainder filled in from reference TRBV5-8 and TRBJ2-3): EAGVTQSPTHLIKTRGQQATLRCSPISGHTSVYWYQQALGLGLQFLLWYDEGEERNRGNFPPRFSGRQFPNYSSELNVNALELEDSALYLCASSSGQDRLTDTQYFGPGTRLTVL.

The CDR3 DNA is TGTGCCAGCAGCGGCGGGACGATTAATTCACCCCTCCACTTT. This codes for CASSGGTINSPLHF. This rearrangement joins TRBV9 to TRBJ1-6; D might be TRBD1 (5 bases). Germline-derived CDR1 and CDR2 are SGDLS and YYNGEE. CDR3 length equals 14 residues. With 3 bases removed from V and 6 bases from J, the gap between germline ends came to 10 bases.

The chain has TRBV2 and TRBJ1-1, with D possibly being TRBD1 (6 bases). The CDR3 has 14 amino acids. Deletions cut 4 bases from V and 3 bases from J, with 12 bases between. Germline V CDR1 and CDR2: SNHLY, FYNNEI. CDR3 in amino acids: CASSVQGPDTEAFF. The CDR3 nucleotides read TGTGCCAGCAGTGTCCAGGGGCCAGACACTGAAGCTTTCTTT. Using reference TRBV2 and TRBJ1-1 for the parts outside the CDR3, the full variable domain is EPEVTQTPSHQVTQMGQEVILRCVPISNHLYFYWYRQILGQKVEFLVSFYNNEISEKSEIFDDQFSVERPDGSNFTLKIRSTKLEDSAMYFCASSVQGPDTEAFFGQGTRLTVV.

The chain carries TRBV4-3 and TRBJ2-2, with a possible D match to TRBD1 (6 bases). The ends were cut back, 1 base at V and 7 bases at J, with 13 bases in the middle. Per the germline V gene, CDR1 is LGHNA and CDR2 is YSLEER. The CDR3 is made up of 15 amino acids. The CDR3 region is CASSQVQGFVGELFF. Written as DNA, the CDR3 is TGCGCCAGCAGCCAAGTACAGGGTTTCGTCGGGGAGCTGTTTTTT.

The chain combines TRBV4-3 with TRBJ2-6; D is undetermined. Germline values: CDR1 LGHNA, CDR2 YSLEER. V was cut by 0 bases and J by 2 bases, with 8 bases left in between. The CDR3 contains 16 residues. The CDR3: CASSQDPYPGANVLTF. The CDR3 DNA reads TGCGCCAGCAGCCAAGACCCCTACCCTGGGGCCAACGTCCTGACTTTC.

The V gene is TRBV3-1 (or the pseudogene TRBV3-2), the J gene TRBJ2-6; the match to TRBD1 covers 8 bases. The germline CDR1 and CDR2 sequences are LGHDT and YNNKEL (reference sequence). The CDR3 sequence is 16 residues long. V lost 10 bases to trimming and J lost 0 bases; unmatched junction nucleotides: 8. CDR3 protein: CATGGTGDSGANVLTF. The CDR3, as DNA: TGTGCCACCGGCGGGACAGGAGACTCTGGGGCCAACGTCCTGACTTTC.

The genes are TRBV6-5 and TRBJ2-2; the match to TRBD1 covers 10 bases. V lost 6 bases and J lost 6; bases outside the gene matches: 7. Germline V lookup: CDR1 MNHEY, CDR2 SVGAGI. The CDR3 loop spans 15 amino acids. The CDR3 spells CASSPDRGRPGELFF. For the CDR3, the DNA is TGTGCCAGCAGCCCCGACAGGGGGCGACCCGGGGAGCTGTTTTTT.

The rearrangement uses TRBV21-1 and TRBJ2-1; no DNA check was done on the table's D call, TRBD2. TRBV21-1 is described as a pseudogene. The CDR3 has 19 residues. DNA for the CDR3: TGTGCCGCCAGGCCAATAGCGGGAGAAGGTATTGGTTCCTACAATGAGCAGTTCTTC. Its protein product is CAARPIAGEGIGSYNEQFF.

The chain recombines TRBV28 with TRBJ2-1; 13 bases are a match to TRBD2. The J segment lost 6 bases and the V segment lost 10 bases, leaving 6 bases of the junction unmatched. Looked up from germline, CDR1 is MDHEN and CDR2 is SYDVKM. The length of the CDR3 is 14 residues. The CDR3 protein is CATEGLAGVNEQFF. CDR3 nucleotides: TGTGCCACCGAAGGACTAGCGGGAGTCAATGAGCAGTTCTTC.

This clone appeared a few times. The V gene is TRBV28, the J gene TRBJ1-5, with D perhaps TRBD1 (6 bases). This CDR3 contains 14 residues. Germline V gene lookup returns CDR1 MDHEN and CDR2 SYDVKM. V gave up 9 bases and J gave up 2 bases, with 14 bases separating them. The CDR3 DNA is TGTGCCAGTTTTGGGGGCCGCCGCAATCAGCCCCAGCATTTT. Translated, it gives CASFGGRRNQPQHF.

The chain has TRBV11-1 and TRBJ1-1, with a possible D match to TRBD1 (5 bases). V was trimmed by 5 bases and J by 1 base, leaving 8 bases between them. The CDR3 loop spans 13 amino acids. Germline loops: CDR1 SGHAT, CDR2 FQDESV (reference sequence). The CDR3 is CASSVQENTEAFF. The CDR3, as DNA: TGTGCCAGCAGCGTACAGGAGAACACTGAAGCTTTCTTT.